The 23 T cell receptor beta chains below were found in one sample sequenced in a study of T cell responses to AZD1222 COVID-19 vaccine. The data were produced by immunoSEQ multiplex PCR, yet TCRdb's version contains in-frame clones alone and is incomplete. The sample yields about 150,000 clones, more than 85% seen once. The material sequenced was peripheral blood, taken on day 0 of AZD1222 vaccination. These receptors were obtained from an adult in good health.

V is TRBV9 and J is TRBJ2-2; no definite D call. The V end was cut by 1 base, the J end by 1 base, with 5 bases between. This CDR3 spans 14 amino acids. Germline V lookup: CDR1 SGDLS, CDR2 YYNGEE. This CDR3 is CASSVNVNTGELFF. The CDR3 nucleotides read TGTGCCAGCAGCGTAAACGTGAACACCGGGGAGCTGTTTTTT.

The chain joins TRBV19 to TRBJ1-4; D remains ambiguous. The germline gives CDR1 LNHDA, CDR2 SQIVND (reference sequence). This CDR3 has 16 amino acids. Trimming shortened V by 5 bases and J by 6 bases, and 19 bases separated the two germline ends. CDR3 amino acids: CASSLQIREIDEKLFF. The CDR3 nucleotides are TGTGCCAGTAGTTTGCAGATAAGGGAGATCGATGAAAAACTGTTTTTT.

The rearrangement links TRBV25-1 to TRBJ1-1; the D is unclear. CDR1 and CDR2 (germline): MGHDK, SYGVNS. This CDR3 has 14 amino acids. Trimming removed 2 bases at V and 4 bases at J, with 11 bases between. DNA of the CDR3: TGTGCCAGCAGTGAAGATGGTAGGGTCACTGAAGCTTTCTTT. Translation: CASSEDGRVTEAFF.

This chain uses TRBV11-2 with TRBJ2-2; 10 bases agree with TRBD1. V dropped 4 bases and J dropped 5; count of bases not matched to a gene: 7. Germline loops: CDR1 SGHAT, CDR2 FQNNGV. This CDR3 has 16 residues. The CDR3 DNA reads TGTGCCAGCAGCTCTCCGACAGGGGGCAGGACCGGGGAGCTGTTTTTT. Translated, it gives CASSSPTGGRTGELFF.

The chain recombines TRBV27 with TRBJ2-2; 8 bases line up with TRBD1. Germline V gene lookup returns CDR1 MNHEY and CDR2 SMNVEV (reference sequence). V shed 2 bases, J shed 1 base, and the junction held 6 bases outside the gene matches. This CDR3 has 17 residues. The CDR3: CASSLEQGEGNTGELFF. CDR3 in DNA: TGTGCCAGCAGTTTAGAACAGGGGGAAGGGAACACCGGGGAGCTGTTTTTT.

The chain joins TRBV6-5 to TRBJ2-1; 11 bases map to TRBD2. The CDR3 consists of 14 residues. In germline, CDR1 is MNHEY, CDR2 SVGAGI. V lost 6 bases to trimming and J lost 9 bases; unmatched junction nucleotides: 7. The CDR3 DNA reads TGTGCCAGCAGCGATAGCGGGAGGGCCGGTGAGCAGTTCTTC. This encodes CASSDSGRAGEQFF.

CDR3 amino acids: CASSEQGLGEKLFF. The DNA for the CDR3 is TGTGCCAGCAGTGAGCAGGGGCTCGGTGAAAAACTGTTTTTT. The rearrangement joins TRBV6-1 to TRBJ1-4; D perhaps matches TRBD1 (6 bases). CDR1 is MNHNS and CDR2 is SASEGT in the germline V gene. V shed 3 bases and J shed 7 bases, with 12 bases lying between them. The CDR3 extends over 14 amino acids.

The rearrangement uses TRBV10-3 and TRBJ1-2; no firm D call. This CDR3 contains 16 residues. Germline V gene sequence: CDR1 ENHRY, CDR2 SYGVKD. V was cut by 4 bases and J by 1 base, with 16 bases left in between. The CDR3 DNA follows: TGTGCCATCAGTGGAGGTTGGGAGGTTCTTAACTATGGCTACACCTTC. Translating it yields CAISGGWEVLNYGYTF.

The J gene is TRBJ2-1, the V gene TRBV25-1; D is perhaps TRBD1 (6 bases). V lost 2 bases and J lost 4, with 15 bases in between. The CDR3 has 16 amino acids. CDR1 MGHDK and CDR2 SYGVNS come from the germline V gene. The CDR3 region has the DNA TGTGCCAGCAGTGAAGGGCCCGGGACACTGTACAATGAGCAGTTCTTC. This sequence encodes CASSEGPGTLYNEQFF.

The rearrangement links TRBV7-9 to TRBJ1-1; 7 bases are a match to TRBD1. With 1 base clipped from V and 3 bases from J, the junction kept 8 bases outside the gene matches. CDR1 SEHNR and CDR2 FQNEAQ come from the germline V gene (reference sequence). CDR3 size: 16 residues. The CDR3 protein is CASSLVPDRADTEAFF. CDR3 nucleotide sequence: TGTGCCAGCAGCTTAGTCCCTGACAGGGCGGACACTGAAGCTTTCTTT.

The count of this clone is one. V and J are TRBV19 and TRBJ2-7, with D possibly being TRBD2 (5 bases). CDR1 and CDR2 (germline): LNHDA, SQIVND (reference sequence). With 3 bases removed from V and 0 bases from J, the gap between germline ends came to 9 bases. This CDR3 has 14 amino acids. The CDR3 DNA is TGTGCCAGTAGTATGAGTAGCGACTCCTACGAGCAGTACTTC. Translated: CASSMSSDSYEQYF. Combining the CDR3 with reference TRBV19 and TRBJ2-7 gives the whole variable domain DGGITQSPKYLFRKEGQNVTLSCEQNLNHDAMYWYRQDPGQGLRLIYYSQIVNDFQKGDIAEGYSVSREKKESFPLTVTSAQKNPTAFYLCASSMSSDSYEQYFGPGTRLTVT.

The chain uses TRBV4-1 and TRBJ2-3, with unresolved D. The V end lost 0 bases, the J end lost 0 bases, and 7 bases lay between the germline ends. CDR1 and CDR2 (germline): MGHRA, YSYEKL. This CDR3 contains 15 residues. The CDR3 reads CASSQDARSTDTQYF. CDR3 in DNA: TGCGCCAGCAGCCAAGATGCGCGGAGCACAGATACGCAGTATTTT.

V and J are TRBV5-8 and TRBJ2-7, with 9 bases that match TRBD2. The CDR3 loop spans 15 amino acids. The germline V gene encodes CDR1 SGHTS and CDR2 YDEGEE. V was pared by 0 bases and J by 2 bases, with 3 bases of the junction left unmatched. The CDR3, as DNA: TGTGCCAGCAGCTTGGCCGCGGGAGGGCCCTACGAGCAGTACTTC. As protein: CASSLAAGGPYEQYF.

The chain combines TRBV11-1 with TRBJ2-3; D might be TRBD2 (6 bases). Germline V gene data show CDR1 as SGHAT and CDR2 as FQDESV (reference sequence). This CDR3 comprises 15 residues. Trimming removed 1 base at V and 2 bases at J, with 10 bases between. This CDR3 is CASSLVGRDTDTQYF. The CDR3 region has the DNA TGTGCCAGCAGCTTAGTTGGGCGGGACACAGATACGCAGTATTTT.

This clone was found once. The CDR3 nucleotides are TGTGCCAGCACCTTGGGCCTTCTTCGGGACAGGGGACCGTCTGGGGCCAACGTCCTGACTTTC. Encoded protein: CASTLGLLRDRGPSGANVLTF. The rearrangement joins TRBV7-9 to TRBJ2-6; 10 bases map to TRBD1. The CDR3 has 21 amino acids. V shed 7 bases, J shed 1 base, and the junction held 19 bases outside the gene matches. Germline CDR1 SEHNR, CDR2 FQNEAQ (reference sequence).

V is TRBV13 and J is TRBJ2-1; 8 bases match TRBD2. V lost 1 base, J lost 7 bases, and 6 bases stayed unmatched. The CDR3 sequence is 15 residues long. Germline V gene lookup returns CDR1 PRHDT and CDR2 FYEKMQ (reference sequence). The CDR3: CASSLEVAGNNEQFF. The CDR3 region has the DNA TGTGCCAGCAGCTTAGAAGTAGCGGGAAATAATGAGCAGTTCTTC. Looking up the rest from reference TRBV13 and TRBJ2-1 gives the full variable domain: AAGVIQSPRHLIKEKRETATLKCYPIPRHDTVYWYQQGPGQDPQFLISFYEKMQSDKGSIPDRFSAQQFSDYHSELNMSSLELGDSALYFCASSLEVAGNNEQFFGPGTRLTVL.

The chain recombines TRBV7-8 with TRBJ1-5; D not resolved. V lost 2 bases and J lost 3, with 5 bases in between. From germline, CDR1 is SGHVS and CDR2 FQNEAQ. The length of the CDR3 is 13 residues. The CDR3 nucleotides are TGTGCCAGCAGCTTATTTGTCAATCAGCCCCAGCATTTT. The encoded protein is CASSLFVNQPQHF.

The CDR3 nucleotides read TGTGCCAGTAGTATAGATCTCACACCACCTAACTATGGCTACACCTTC. Translated: CASSIDLTPPNYGYTF. The chain employs TRBV19 and TRBJ1-2; no clear D gene. CDR3 length: 16 residues. Germline CDR1 and CDR2: LNHDA and SQIVND (reference sequence). V lost 0 bases to trimming and J lost 0 bases, with 11 bases between them.

The chain uses TRBV12-3 or TRBV12-4 and TRBJ2-1; TRBD2 matches at 8 bases. This CDR3 is built from 12 residues. V lost 5 bases, J lost 9 bases, and 3 bases stayed unmatched. As DNA, the CDR3 is TGTGCCAGCAGTCATAGCGGGATTGAGCAGTTCTTC. Translation gives CASSHSGIEQFF.

This clone has only one observation. The CDR3 loop reads CASSYSAGSSYEQYF. CDR3 bases: TGTGCCAGCAGTTACTCGGCAGGGAGCTCCTACGAGCAGTACTTC. The chain carries TRBV6-5 and TRBJ2-7, with D perhaps assigned TRBD1 or TRBD2 (5 bases each). V was trimmed by 0 bases and J by 0 bases, leaving 9 bases between them. Per the germline V gene, CDR1 is MNHEY and CDR2 is SVGAGI. This CDR3 is 15 amino acids long.

V gene TRBV2 combines with J gene TRBJ2-7, with TRBD1 as a possible D gene (5 bases). CDR1 SNHLY and CDR2 FYNNEI come from the germline V gene. Trimming shortened V by 0 bases and J by 3 bases, and 9 bases separated the two germline ends. This CDR3 spans 14 amino acids. The CDR3 sequence: CASSEATVSYEQYF. CDR3 DNA sequence: TGTGCCAGCAGTGAAGCGACAGTTAGCTACGAGCAGTACTTC. The full variable domain, rest sourced from reference TRBV2 and TRBJ2-7, is EPEVTQTPSHQVTQMGQEVILRCVPISNHLYFYWYRQILGQKVEFLVSFYNNEISEKSEIFDDQFSVERPDGSNFTLKIRSTKLEDSAMYFCASSEATVSYEQYFGPGTRLTVT.

The gene calls are TRBV5-1 and TRBJ2-1; D might be TRBD2 (6 bases). CDR1 and CDR2 from the germline V gene are SGHRS and YFSETQ. CDR3 length equals 14 residues. The ends were cut back, 4 bases at V and 5 bases at J, with 13 bases in the middle. CDR3 in amino acids: CASSGGTSHNEQFF. The CDR3 DNA reads TGCGCCAGCAGCGGGGGGACTTCCCACAATGAGCAGTTCTTC.

This clone was seen once. The rearrangement joins TRBV19 to TRBJ1-1; 10 positions agree with TRBD1. The CDR3 extends over 16 amino acids. The germline V gene has CDR1 LNHDA and CDR2 SQIVND (reference sequence). V was pared by 4 bases and J by 0 bases, with 5 bases of the junction left unmatched. CDR3 amino acids: CASSTGTGAMNTEAFF. The CDR3 DNA is TGTGCCAGTAGTACTGGGACAGGGGCTATGAACACTGAAGCTTTCTTT.